This entry concerns a single T cell receptor beta chain. The antigen this receptor binds is unknown. Base qualities are not provided; no much larger clone lies one nucleotide away. These data come from a study of cytomegalovirus exposure and HLA in healthy donors (dated by TCRdb to between 2016 and 2019). Study-wide context: According to an earlier analysis of several hundred of the donors, about 179 million T cells yielded over 90 million unique TCR beta sequences and 276 Gb of sequence data. An early release covering over 500 HLA-typed donors comprised 250 to 350 gigabases of sequencing data and about 90 million unique TCR sequences. Among the roughly 400 genotyped donors, roughly 80% belonged to the genetic ancestry cluster associated with self-reported Caucasian donors. The study aimed to test whether cataloging public T cell receptors could reveal signatures of past pathogen exposure. The study used immunosequencing to profile the T cell repertoires of under 700 subjects and linked those repertoires to cytomegalovirus serostatus. In addition to the first cohort of around 670 subjects, a separate validation cohort of under 150 different subjects was used. High-throughput TCR immunosequencing, statistical association of individual TCRs with disease status, and machine learning were combined to predict cytomegalovirus infection status. A later analysis re-examined previously published TCR beta repertoires from more than 650 donors and added high-resolution HLA genotyping to investigate patterns of TCR occurrence. Rather than drawing on any new phenotypic data, the later analysis identified candidate immune exposures from TCR beta sequences and the way those sequences occurred across donors. In an earlier analysis of several hundred of the donors, high-throughput TCR beta sequencing was used to judge whether each TCR beta V gene segment behaved as functional or pseudogenic. Donor age, sex, ethnicity and CMV serostatus were compiled together with the repertoire data. Genome-wide SNP genotypes for about 60% of the roughly 670 donors were used in a later genetic analysis, which treated that subset as a discovery cohort. Every discovery cohort repertoire had been produced on one sequencing platform. HLA typing covered class I and class II loci at four-digit resolution. Typing coverage varied by locus: roughly 620-640 donors for A, B, C, DRB1 and DQB1; roughly 510 for DQA1; more than 600 for DPA1; roughly 470 for DPB1. Several DR-DQ haplotypes were treated as single units for association and clustering because of strong linkage in the cohort. On average, roughly 240,000 unique TCR beta nucleotide sequences were sequenced per donor among 398 genotyped donors of the cohort, with around 19% of those sequences being non-productive. What the authors observed across the whole study: A further reported finding was that TCR beta sequences accurately predicted the HLA-A and HLA-B alleles for most subjects in the first cohort. For the cohort, immune exposure information was limited to CMV serostatus. A later analysis associated about 18,000 TCR beta sequences with specific HLA alleles at a false discovery rate of 0.05. Strong co-occurrence of HLA alleles, especially DR and DQ, made assigning TCR associations to individual alleles difficult. A cluster of highly shared sequence variants was judged likely to be a technical artifact of the sequencing pipeline. An association between a missense DCLRE1C variant and V-gene and J-gene trimming of TCR beta chains was found in a later genetic analysis and replicated in an independent cohort. According to a later analysis, TCR association rates differed among HLA loci, with DRB1 alleles showing the most associated TCRs and HLA-C alleles showing the fewest. Across donors, most TCR sequences were observed very rarely, whereas some public TCRs were present in many individuals. Some IMGT-functional V segments, including TRBV6-2 and TRBV6-3, could not be distinguished by the 87-base-pair reads and were therefore excluded. According to the authors, the approach could potentially be generalized to other disease states and immunological phenotypes. The classifier was reported to diagnose cytomegalovirus status with high specificity and sensitivity in both the original cohort and the validation cohort. The cohort was sequenced for TCR beta chains only, and without alpha or paired-chain data the features that could be detected were limited. A later analysis reported that several top co-occurrence clusters appeared linked to parvovirus B19, influenza, CMV and Epstein-Barr virus. An earlier analysis of roughly 570 of the donors showed that most TCR beta V segments appeared in productive rearrangements either about 90% or about 30% of the time, which broadly matched IMGT annotations. According to a later analysis, most CMV-associated TCR beta chains appeared to be HLA-restricted, and the HLA associations seemed to be driven largely by CMV exposure. A later genetic analysis reported fewer N-insertions in productive TCRs among donors in an Asian-associated ancestry cluster than the roughly 700-donor mean. The earlier analysis of some 540 of the donors excluded seventeen rarely observed V segments, including chromosome 9 orphons, because counts were too low. In the study, roughly 160 TCR beta chains were listed as associated with cytomegalovirus. Correlated functional status among segregating V segments might reflect linkage disequilibrium, but an unknown experimental factor could not be ruled out. Roughly uniform sequencing depth across donors was assumed in presence/absence analyses, although this assumption may not hold. HLA typing was unavailable for some donors at each locus, so association tests used only the typed subset. In a later analysis, HLA-associated TCR beta chains showed more clonal expansion and lower generation probabilities than non-associated chains that were equally common. In vitro tests confirmed that a few of the cytomegalovirus-associated TCR beta chains recognize cytomegalovirus antigens.

The library was produced with the immunoSEQ multiplex PCR assay. The multiplex PCR relied on a mix of 60 forward primers for TCR Vbeta segments and 13 reverse primers for TCR Jbeta segments. A multiplex PCR assay on genomic DNA amplified the CDR3 region of rearranged TCR beta genes. On the Illumina HiSeq System, the amplified TCR beta libraries were sequenced as 87-base-pair reads. In the paper's pipeline: A later analysis tallied around 80 million unique TCR beta chains across the 700 or so repertoires, and 10 million to 11 million of those chains were shared by two or more donors. Raw reads were error-corrected and collapsed into unique sequences with a nearest-neighbor algorithm that merged closely related sequences to remove PCR and sequencing errors. CDR3 sequences were aligned to IMGT reference sequences to assign V, D and J gene segments. For a sequence to be retained, at least a six-nucleotide match to both a V gene segment and a J gene segment was required. A rearrangement was called productive if the CDR3 had no stop codons and remained in frame with V and J, and every other rearrangement was called non-productive. Following IMGT convention, CDR3 was defined as the stretch from the second conserved V-encoded cysteine to the conserved J-encoded phenylalanine. The earlier analysis of roughly 590 of the donors excluded sequences that lacked an unambiguous match to a single V gene segment. An earlier analysis of almost 600 of the donors classified V segments as functional when productive rearrangements were above 56.7% and as segregating when the standard deviation between donors was above 5%. A statistical classification framework was built to diagnose cytomegalovirus status from the catalog of TCR beta chain sequences. V and J gene assignment, in a later analysis, came from comparing TCR nucleotide sequences with IMGT/GENE-DB human TR gene sequences. In a later analysis, CDR3 sequences and most-parsimonious VDJ recombination scenarios were assigned using the TCRdist pipeline. In a later analysis, each TCR beta chain was defined by its CDR3 amino acid sequence together with its V-gene family, and reads without a unique V-gene family were excluded. As a way to deal with suspected cross-contamination and a sequencing artifact, a later analysis dropped roughly 620 nucleotide sequences that were highly shared and had low generation probability. In a later analysis, a clonal expansion index for each public chain was calculated from normalized within-repertoire ranks of inferred template counts. In a later analysis, generation probabilities were computed using a VDJ recombination model fitted to out-of-frame rearrangements, and the results were checked against IGoR. A later analysis scored TCR-TCR, TCR-HLA and TCR-CMV co-occurrence with hypergeometric tests, applying a repertoire-size bias correction to TCR pairs. A later analysis estimated false discovery rates by permuting HLA or CMV assignments 20 times. In a later analysis, co-occurring TCRs were grouped with DBSCAN, and TCRdist sequence similarity was added when clustering was performed within HLA-allele-positive subsets. For co-occurrence clustering, repertoires with fewer than 30,000 or more than 120,000 public chains were excluded, along with about five repertoires with anomalous nucleotide sharing. TCRdb's version of the immuneACCESS table is confined to in-frame rearrangements and falls short of the full clone set. An unresolved V gene accounts for under half of the shortfall where checked; the remainder is of unknown origin. D and trimming come from the DNA, and the V and J calls and clone size come from that table. The sample yields around 140,000 clones; 72% were counted once. Around 4.2% of the sample belongs to the ten largest clones.

The cohort consisted of 600 to 700 healthy bone marrow donors. At the time of sampling, every cohort member was nominally healthy, though immune exposures that went unrecorded were likely present. The donor was CMV seropositive and was included in the group of around 300 seropositive cohort members. Each donor provided a peripheral blood sample, and peripheral blood mononuclear cells were used for TCR beta sequencing. The Qiagen DNeasy Blood Extraction Kit was used to extract genomic DNA from the blood cell samples. According to the germline V gene, CDR1 reads SNHLY and CDR2 reads FYNNEI. V lost 8 bases and J lost 0 bases, and the count of bases not matched to a germline gene is 1. From its cysteine to its phenylalanine, the CDR3 spans 13 amino acids. This entry keeps only the CDR3 DNA: 39 bases, framed from base 1.

Sequencing used PBMCs. The receptor comes from a man in his fifties or sixties in good health and CMV-seropositive. The rearrangement combines TRBV2 with TRBJ1-5; 7 nucleotides in the junction match TRBD1. The CDR3 region reads CASGDSSNQPQHF. The nucleotides read TGTGCCAGCGGGGACAGTAGCAATCAGCCCCAGCATTTT.